Listed below are T cell receptor beta chains from one sample, sequenced in a study of T cell clones after liver transplantation. Clones were sequenced by immunoSEQ multiplex PCR, and TCRdb holds only the in-frame ones, with some missing. The sample lists around 71,000 clones, over 70% occurring once. Sequenced here: CD4+ T cells from blood, sampled 12 months after liver transplant. The origin of the receptors is a human patient who received a liver transplant. Some T cells may originate from the graft donor. CDR3s include the opening cysteine and the closing phenylalanine or tryptophan. A D gene is named only where the DNA matches it firmly. Rows may omit the clone size; those that give it use once, few, many or a size class.

D gene	V gene	clone size	J gene	CDR3 DNA	CDR3 protein
.	TRBV30	.	TRBJ1-1	TGTGCCTGGAGTGCGCTCAGGGGAGGGTATACGTTTAACACTGAAGCTTTCTTT	CAWSALRGGYTFNTEAFF
.	TRBV7-9	.	TRBJ1-1	TGTGCCAGCAGCTTGGGACACCTGAACACTGAAGCTTTCTTT	CASSLGHLNTEAFF
.	TRBV6-1	.	TRBJ2-3	TGTGCCAGCACCCCGGGACGAAGCACAGATACGCAGTATTTT	CASTPGRSTDTQYF
TRBD1	TRBV10-2	.	TRBJ1-1	TGCGCCAGCAGTGACCCCTCGGGACAGCAGAACACTGAAGCTTTCTTT	CASSDPSGQQNTEAFF
TRBD1	TRBV2	.	TRBJ1-5	TGTGCCAGCTCCGGGACAGGATCCTATAGCAATCAGCCCCAGCATTTT	CASSGTGSYSNQPQHF
.	TRBV7-6	.	TRBJ2-5	TGTGCCAGCAGCTTGTGGACCCAAGAGACCCAGTACTTC	CASSLWTQETQYF
.	TRBV7-8	.	TRBJ2-7	TGTGCCAGCAGCTTAGCTCCTAGACTAGGGTCCTACGAGCAGTACTTC	CASSLAPRLGSYEQYF
TRBD1	TRBV29-1	.	TRBJ1-2	TGCAGCGTCCTCAAACTTGGACAGGGTATCGACTATGGCTACACCTTC	CSVLKLGQGIDYGYTF
TRBD2	TRBV11-3	.	TRBJ2-1	TGTGCCAGCAGCTTAGGCGGGACTAGCGGGAGGGCCCGCAATGAGCAGTTCTTC	CASSLGGTSGRARNEQFF
TRBD1	TRBV28	.	TRBJ2-7	TGTGCCAGCAGTTCCCCTGACAGGGGAATTGCCTACGAGCAGTACTTC	CASSSPDRGIAYEQYF
.	TRBV7-2	.	TRBJ2-7	TGTGCCAGCAGCTCCCGGTCCTCGAAAAGCTCCTACGAGCAGTACTTC	CASSSRSSKSSYEQYF
.	TRBV28	once	TRBJ2-5	TGTGCCAGCAGTTTCGGGGCAGCTACTCAAGAGACCCAGTACTTC	CASSFGAATQETQYF
TRBD1	TRBV28	.	TRBJ2-7	TGTGCCAGCAGTTCACCGGGACAGGGGTCCTACGAGCAGTACTTC	CASSSPGQGSYEQYF
.	TRBV6-5	.	TRBJ2-7	TGTGCCAGCAGTTCAGGCCTTACCTACGAGCAGTACTTC	CASSSGLTYEQYF
TRBD1	TRBV11-2	.	TRBJ2-7	TGTGCCAGCAGCTTAGTGGGTGTATCCGAGACAGGGGCTTACGAGCAGTACTTC	CASSLVGVSETGAYEQYF
TRBD2	TRBV5-7	.	TRBJ2-3	TGTGCCAGCACGCTGGGACTAGCGGCCACCCTAGGGCCAGATACGCAGTATTTT	CASTLGLAATLGPDTQYF
TRBD1	TRBV7-2	.	TRBJ2-7	TGTGCCAGCGGATCGGACAGGGTCAACGAGCAGTACTTC	CASGSDRVNEQYF
.	TRBV5-1	.	TRBJ1-2	TGCGCCAGCAGCACCTCGGGGGGTAACTATGGCTACACCTTC	CASSTSGGNYGYTF
.	TRBV5-6	.	TRBJ2-1	TGTGCCACCTGGCCCCGTGGGGGCGGGAGTAAGCAGTTCTTC	CATWPRGGGSKQFF
.	TRBV7-3	.	TRBJ2-3	TGTGCCAGCAGCTCCACGTCAGATACGCAGTATTTT	CASSSTSDTQYF